One and the same sample provided the 7 T cell receptor beta chains below, sequenced in a study of OX40 agonist ivuxolimab in advanced cancers. The table came from immunoSEQ multiplex PCR; TCRdb's copy has only in-frame clones and leaves some out. The sample has some 39,000 clones; approximately 78% are singletons. The material sequenced was CD4+ or CD8+ T cells sorted from blood, taken in a trial of the OX40 agonist ivuxolimab. The origin of the receptors is an adult with an advanced solid tumor such as melanoma, head and neck, liver or kidney cancer.

This clone was detected only a few times. The chain employs TRBV5-1 and TRBJ2-3, with 8 bases lining up with TRBD2. Germline V gene data show CDR1 as SGHRS and CDR2 as YFSETQ. The trim removed 2 bases at V and 0 bases at J, leaving 14 bases unmatched. This CDR3 comprises 19 residues. This chain's CDR3 is CASSFLLAGGLKSTDTQYF. The CDR3 DNA reads TGCGCCAGCAGCTTCCTCCTGGCGGGAGGCCTCAAGAGCACAGATACGCAGTATTTT.

The chain uses TRBV27 and TRBJ1-2; 9 bases match TRBD1. CDR1 MNHEY and CDR2 SMNVEV come from the germline V gene (reference sequence). This CDR3 region has 15 residues. V lost 8 bases and J lost 2; bases outside the gene matches: 9. CDR3 DNA: TGTGCCAGCGCCCCCGGGACAGGGATGAACTATGGCTACACCTTC. Translated: CASAPGTGMNYGYTF.

As for this clone: As the CDR3 is not closed by the conserved phenylalanine or tryptophan, this likely results from a read error. The gene calls are TRBV29-1 and TRBJ2-7; D perhaps matches TRBD2 (6 bases). The CDR3 spans 14 residues. In germline, CDR1 is SQVTM, CDR2 ANQGSEA. The ends were cut back, 1 base at V and 6 bases at J, with 16 bases in the middle. The CDR3 bases are TGCAGCGTTGAAGTAGCGGAGGGGCTGGGCGAGCAGTACCTC. Translated: CSVEVAEGLGEQYL.

The V call is TRBV30, the J call TRBJ1-2; the match to TRBD1 covers 8 bases. CDR3 length: 11 amino acids. V trimming: 8 bases; J trimming: 8 bases; junction bases outside the gene matches: 7. Germline V CDR1 and CDR2: GTSNPN, SVGIG (reference sequence). The chain's CDR3 is CAPPGQGGYTF. The DNA of the CDR3 is TGTGCCCCCCCCGGACAGGGAGGCTACACCTTC.

This clone was recorded a few times. CDR3 amino acids: CSVAAGVYNEQFF. The DNA of the CDR3 is TGCAGCGTCGCCGCGGGGGTTTACAATGAGCAGTTCTTC. The genes are TRBV29-1 and TRBJ2-1; 7 nucleotides match TRBD2. V dropped 6 bases and J dropped 4; count of bases not matched to a gene: 6. The germline CDR1 and CDR2 sequences are SQVTM and ANQGSEA. The CDR3 is made up of 13 amino acids.

The chain links TRBV11-2 to TRBJ2-1; 10 nucleotides align to TRBD2. Germline CDR1 and CDR2: SGHAT and FQNNGV. This CDR3 contains 15 residues. V lost 1 base and J lost 8; bases outside the gene matches: 5. The CDR3 is CASSLGAGGRHEQFF. CDR3 sequence (DNA): TGTGCCAGCAGCTTAGGAGCGGGAGGGAGGCATGAGCAGTTCTTC.

The V call is TRBV28, the J call TRBJ1-5; the D gene is possibly TRBD1 (6 bases). Looked up from germline, CDR1 is MDHEN and CDR2 is SYDVKM. Between the trimmed V and J ends, which lost 6 bases and 4 bases, there was a span of 16 bases. The CDR3 extends over 15 amino acids. This CDR3 reads CASSKGGWGNQPQHF. CDR3 coding DNA: TGTGCCAGCAGCAAAGGGGGGTGGGGGAATCAGCCCCAGCATTTT.